The 22 T cell receptor beta chains below come from one sample, sequenced in a study of yellow fever vaccine responses in identical twins listed by TCRdb under 2018. Library prep was done by RT-PCR. Data came from an Illumina HiSeq 2500. In-frame beta chains were kept once TCRdb had trimmed the public reads at Q25 with fastp and called clones with MiXCR. Rows merge per CDR3 protein into single entries with the most common DNA and genes. The sample includes around 6,900 distinct CDR3 sequences, with 84% observed a single time. The top ten constitute around 3.4% of the sample. Sequenced here: T cells from blood (PBMCs), unsorted or a sorted subset (not recorded which), sampled before or after yellow fever vaccination (not recorded which). The source of these receptors is a woman between 18 and 29 years old who received the yellow fever vaccine. Donor details come from another sample of the same person, matched by shared clones.

The DNA of the CDR3 is TGTGCCAGCAGTTTCTTACTCGACAGGAGCTCTGGAAACACCATATATTTT. Protein product: CASSFLLDRSSGNTIYF. V and J are TRBV12-3 or TRBV12-4 and TRBJ1-3; D is possibly TRBD1 (6 bases). Trimming shortened V by 3 bases and J by 0 bases, and 15 bases separated the two germline ends. This CDR3 is 17 amino acids long.

The J gene is TRBJ2-7, the V gene TRBV6-2 or TRBV6-3; unclear D gene. The CDR3 is made up of 16 amino acids. CDR1 is MNHEY and CDR2 is SVGEGT in the germline V gene. V was clipped by 2 bases and J by 3 bases, with 17 bases between them. The CDR3 coding sequence is TGTGCCAGCAGTTACGGATCGGCAACCGTGGGCTACGAGCAGTACTTC. Its translation is CASSYGSATVGYEQYF.

The chain is built from TRBV18 and TRBJ2-7, with D unresolved. The germline CDR1 and CDR2 sequences are KGHSH and LQKENI. The CDR3 contains 14 residues. Trimming removed 4 bases from V and 4 bases from J, with 14 bases in between. The CDR3 here is CASSRSEFPYEQYF. For the CDR3, the DNA is TGTGCCAGCTCACGGTCGGAGTTCCCTTACGAGCAGTACTTC.

The rearrangement joins TRBV2 to TRBJ2-5, with D perhaps matching TRBD1 (5 bases). The V gene lost 2 bases and the J gene lost 3 bases, with 10 bases spanning the gap. CDR1 and CDR2 (germline): SNHLY, FYNNEI. The CDR3 covers 14 residues. The CDR3 here is CASSESGAEETQYF. CDR3 nucleotides: TGTGCCAGCAGTGAATCTGGGGCGGAAGAGACCCAGTACTTC.

V and J are TRBV29-1 and TRBJ2-5; 7 bases line up with TRBD1. The CDR3 runs 12 residues. Germline V lookup: CDR1 SQVTM, CDR2 ANQGSEA. J lost 2 bases, V lost 7 bases, and 4 bases had no gene match. The CDR3 here is CSAWDSQETQYF. CDR3 nucleotides: TGCAGCGCCTGGGACAGTCAAGAGACCCAGTACTTC. Looking up the rest from reference TRBV29-1 and TRBJ2-5 gives the full variable domain: SAVISQKPSRDICQRGTSLTIQCQVDSQVTMMFWYRQQPGQSLTLIATANQGSEATYESGFVIDKFPISRPNLTFSTLTVSNMSPEDSSIYLCSAWDSQETQYFGPGTRLLVL.

This sequence joins TRBV6-5 and TRBJ2-6; D is ambiguous. The CDR3 is made up of 15 amino acids. Germline CDR1 is MNHEY and CDR2 is SVGAGI. V gave up 4 bases and J gave up 2 bases, with 9 bases separating them. The CDR3 loop is CASSLDRAGANVLTF. CDR3 sequence (DNA): TGTGCCAGCAGTTTAGACCGAGCTGGGGCCAACGTCCTGACTTTC.

The CDR3 region has the DNA TGCAGCGTTGATAGGCAGGGACAAGAGACCCAGTACTTC. Protein: CSVDRQGQETQYF. V is TRBV29-1 and J is TRBJ2-5, with D perhaps matching TRBD1 (5 bases). CDR1 and CDR2 (germline): SQVTM, ANQGSEA. The germline V and J ends were trimmed by 3 bases and 2 bases, with 10 bases remaining between them. This CDR3 is built from 13 residues.

The chain employs TRBV7-9 and TRBJ2-1, with no clear D. V lost 5 bases, J lost 9 bases, and 8 bases lay in between. The germline CDR1 and CDR2 sequences are SEHNR and FQNEAQ (reference sequence). The CDR3 runs 11 residues. The DNA of the CDR3 is TGTGCCAGCAGCGACCTTTTTGAGCAGTTCTTC. This encodes CASSDLFEQFF.

The chain carries TRBV5-1 and TRBJ2-1; D ambiguous. The V gene lost 4 bases and the J gene lost 2 bases, with 4 bases spanning the gap. This CDR3 comprises 12 residues. Germline CDR1 SGHRS, CDR2 YFSETQ. The CDR3: CASSTAYNEQFF. In DNA, the CDR3 is TGCGCCAGCAGCACAGCCTACAATGAGCAGTTCTTC.

This clonotype was seen only once. The rearrangement links TRBV4-3 to TRBJ2-7, with D maybe TRBD1 (6 bases). With 3 bases removed from V and 1 base from J, the gap between germline ends came to 10 bases. The germline V gene has CDR1 LGHNA and CDR2 YSLEER. The length of the CDR3 is 14 residues. The CDR3 protein is CASSQDQGSYEQYF. CDR3 DNA sequence: TGCGCCAGCAGCCAGGATCAGGGGTCCTACGAGCAGTACTTC.

The J gene is TRBJ1-1, the V gene TRBV6-9, with 7 nucleotides matching TRBD1. Trimming cost V 1 base and J 1 base; bases outside gene matches: 0. The CDR3 totals 14 residues. From germline, CDR1 is MNHGY and CDR2 SVAAGI. The CDR3 reads CASSYWTGNTEAFF. The CDR3, as DNA: TGTGCCAGCAGTTATTGGACAGGGAACACTGAAGCTTTCTTT.

The rearrangement joins TRBV19 to TRBJ2-3; D may match TRBD1 or TRBD2 (5 bases each). This CDR3 region has 15 residues. Germline CDR1 reads LNHDA; CDR2 reads SQIVND (reference sequence). V lost 5 bases and J lost 2, with 14 bases in between. The CDR3 reads CASSRQRRDTDTQYF. The CDR3, as DNA: TGTGCCAGTAGTCGACAGCGACGGGACACAGATACGCAGTATTTT.

A note on this clonotype: A read error may be the cause here, since a much bigger clone is one base away. The V call is TRBV7-3, the J call TRBJ2-1, with 10 bases that match TRBD2. The CDR3 is 14 amino acids. V gave up 6 bases and J gave up 7 bases; unmatched junction bases: 6. Germline V gene data show CDR1 as SGHTA and CDR2 as FQGTGA. DNA for the CDR3: TGTGCCAGCAGAATAGTTAGCGGGGGGAATGAGCAGTTCTTC. This codes for CASRIVSGGNEQFF.

This chain connects TRBV5-5 to TRBJ2-5; D is tentatively TRBD1 or TRBD2 (5 bases each). V lost 1 base and J 3 bases, leaving 7 bases between the germline ends. Germline lookup yields CDR1 SGHKS and CDR2 YYEKEE (reference sequence). The CDR3 consists of 13 residues. The CDR3 region has the DNA TGTGCCAGCAGCTTGATGGGGGAAGAGACCCAGTACTTC. Translation gives CASSLMGEETQYF.

The V gene is TRBV30, the J gene TRBJ1-1; no clear D. This CDR3 is built from 15 residues. The germline CDR1 and CDR2 sequences are GTSNPN and SVGIG (reference sequence). Trimming removed 1 base at V and 3 bases at J, with 15 bases between. The DNA of the CDR3 is TGTGCCTGGAGTGGCATCAGGCAGACCGACACTGAAGCTTTCTTT. Translated: CAWSGIRQTDTEAFF.

The chain uses TRBV13 and TRBJ1-1; D possibly corresponds to TRBD1 (5 bases). V was cut by 5 bases and J by 1 base, with 11 bases left in between. The CDR3 totals 14 residues. The germline V gene has CDR1 PRHDT and CDR2 FYEKMQ (reference sequence). CDR3 protein: CASSGDSPNTEAFF. The CDR3 nucleotides are TGTGCCAGCAGCGGCGACAGTCCGAACACTGAAGCTTTCTTT.

This clonotype was seen a handful of times. The chain is built from TRBV12-3 or TRBV12-4 and TRBJ1-3, with D tentatively TRBD1 (6 bases). The CDR3 extends over 15 amino acids. The ends were cut back, 4 bases at V and 4 bases at J, with 14 bases in the middle. The CDR3 DNA reads TGTGCCAGCAGTTCCCCTACAGGGATCGGAAACACCATATATTTT. As protein: CASSSPTGIGNTIYF.

The DNA for the CDR3 is TGCGCCAGCAGCCAAGATCCTAGCGGTTACTACGAGCAGTACTTC. This translates into CASSQDPSGYYEQYF. This chain uses TRBV4-1 with TRBJ2-7; 7 bases agree with TRBD2. This CDR3 comprises 15 residues. Per the germline V gene, CDR1 is MGHRA and CDR2 is YSYEKL. The V and J ends lost 0 bases and 3 bases, in that order; junction bases with no gene match: 5.

The chain combines TRBV15 with TRBJ1-5; D remains unclear. Trimming took off 4 bases at V and 0 bases at J, with 7 bases between the two ends. This CDR3 contains 14 residues. CDR1 is LNHNV and CDR2 is YYDKDF in the germline V gene (reference sequence). For the CDR3, the DNA is TGTGCCACCAGCATTGTCAGTAGCAATCAGCCCCAGCATTTT. Its protein is CATSIVSSNQPQHF.

The chain couples TRBV5-6 to TRBJ2-1; 10 bases match TRBD2. The germline V gene has CDR1 SGHDT and CDR2 YYEEEE. The trim removed 0 bases at V and 7 bases at J, leaving 7 bases unmatched. The CDR3 covers 16 residues. CDR3 nucleotide sequence: TGTGCCAGCAGCTTGGGGTCAGCGGGAGGGCAAAATGAGCAGTTCTTC. Translation: CASSLGSAGGQNEQFF.

The CDR3 reads CASRPPGTGELFF. In DNA, the CDR3 is TGTGCCAGCAGACCCCCCGGGACCGGGGAGCTGTTTTTT. The rearrangement joins TRBV11-2 to TRBJ2-2; D uncertain. The CDR3 sequence is 13 residues long. V was clipped by 6 bases and J by 5 bases, with 10 bases between them. CDR1 and CDR2 from the germline V gene are SGHAT and FQNNGV.

The J gene is TRBJ1-5, the V gene TRBV23-1; a weak D match, TRBD1 (5 bases). TRBV23-1 is designated an ORF whose function remains uncertain. The CDR3 is 18 amino acids. Trimming cost V 4 bases and J 0 bases, with 19 bases left between them. The CDR3 DNA reads as TGCGCCAGCAGTCCTGCTTGTCCAGGGCCAAATAGCAATCAGCCCCAGCATTTT. Amino acids: CASSPACPGPNSNQPQHF.